This T cell receptor (beta chain) was found in a study of T cell repertoires in MIS-A myocarditis. V was clipped by 7 bases and J by 4 bases, with 19 bases between them. Germline assignment: CDR1 MNHEY and CDR2 SVGAGI. The CDR3 contains 15 residues. Sequenced by immunoSEQ multiplex PCR; TCRdb stores in-frame clones only, minus some. Of some 10,000 clones in the sample, roughly 91% were seen once. As regards this clone: The sample has other DNA sequences that encode this CDR3 too.

This clonotype was sampled from a young man with fulminant myocarditis from multisystem inflammatory syndrome in adults (MIS-A) after COVID-19. The V gene is TRBV6-5, the J gene TRBJ1-2, with a tentative D call TRBD1 (5 bases). Sequenced: thoracic lymph node tissue obtained at autopsy. The CDR3 coding sequence is TGTGCCAGCAACCCCGGACAAGGAAAGGGCTATGGCTACACCTTC. Amino acid sequence: CASNPGQGKGYGYTF.